Detailed here is one T cell receptor (beta chain). The data are from a study of blood T cell repertoires in COVID-19. Study at large: There were acute and convalescent COVID-19 samples, and they came from the United States, Italy and Spain.

V shed 5 bases and J 1 base; nucleotides not matched to a gene: 8. This CDR3 region has 16 residues. Germline V gives CDR1 LGHDT, CDR2 YNNKEL (reference sequence). Per the original data handling: How many nucleated cells were present was estimated from reference gene primer amplification. Sequencing used immunoSEQ multiplex PCR; TCRdb keeps in-frame clones, though not all of them. That table is the source of V, J and clone size, and D and trimming were worked out from the DNA. The sample lists 65,000 to 75,000 clones, about 86% occurring once. The rearrangement links TRBV3-1 (or the pseudogene TRBV3-2) to TRBJ1-5, with TRBD1 matching 7 bases. The sequencing input was peripheral blood. The clonotype was recovered from a woman between 55 and 75 years old with acute or convalescent COVID-19. The CDR3: CASSSRDRTSNQPQHF. The CDR3 region has the DNA TGTGCCAGCAGCAGCCGGGACAGAACGAGCAATCAGCCCCAGCATTTT.